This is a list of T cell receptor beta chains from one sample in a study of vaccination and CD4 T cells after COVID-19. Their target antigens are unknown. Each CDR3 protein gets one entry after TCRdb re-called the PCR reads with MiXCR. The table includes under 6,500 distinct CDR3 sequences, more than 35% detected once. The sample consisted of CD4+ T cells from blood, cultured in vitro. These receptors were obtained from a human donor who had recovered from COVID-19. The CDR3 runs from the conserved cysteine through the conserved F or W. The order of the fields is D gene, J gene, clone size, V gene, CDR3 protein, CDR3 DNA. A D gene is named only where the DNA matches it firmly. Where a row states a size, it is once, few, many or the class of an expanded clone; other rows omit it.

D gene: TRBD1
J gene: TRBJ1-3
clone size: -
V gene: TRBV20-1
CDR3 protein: CSARIGTGGNTIYF
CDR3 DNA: TGCAGTGCTAGAATTGGGACAGGGGGAAACACCATATATTTT

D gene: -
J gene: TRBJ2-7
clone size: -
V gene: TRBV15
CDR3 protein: CATSNPGIFSYEQYF
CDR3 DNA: TGTGCCACCAGCAACCCAGGTATTTTTTCCTACGAGCAGTACTTC

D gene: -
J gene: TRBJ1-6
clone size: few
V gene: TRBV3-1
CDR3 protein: CASSHQGRESPLHF
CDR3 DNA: TGTGCCAGCAGCCATCAGGGAAGGGAATCACCCCTCCACTTT

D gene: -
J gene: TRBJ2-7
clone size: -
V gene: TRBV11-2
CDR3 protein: CASSLDMFRDEQYF
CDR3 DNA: TGTGCCAGCAGCTTAGATATGTTCCGGGACGAGCAGTACTTC

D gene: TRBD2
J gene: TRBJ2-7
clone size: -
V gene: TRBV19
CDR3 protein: CASKLSGRAGEQYF
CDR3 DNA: TGTGCCAGTAAGCTCTCCGGGAGGGCAGGCGAGCAGTACTTC

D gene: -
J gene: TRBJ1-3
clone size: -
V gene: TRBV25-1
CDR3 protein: CASSEHSSGNTIYF
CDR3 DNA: TGTGCCAGCAGTGAACACAGCTCTGGAAACACCATATATTTT

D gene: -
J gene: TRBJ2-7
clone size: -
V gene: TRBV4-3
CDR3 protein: CASSQTLGSEQYF
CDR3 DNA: TGCGCCAGCAGCCAGACCCTCGGGAGCGAGCAGTACTTC

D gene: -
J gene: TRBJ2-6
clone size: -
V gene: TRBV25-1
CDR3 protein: CASSAILGELGSGANVLTF
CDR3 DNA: TGTGCCAGCAGTGCCATACTAGGGGAATTGGGATCTGGGGCCAACGTCCTGACTTTC

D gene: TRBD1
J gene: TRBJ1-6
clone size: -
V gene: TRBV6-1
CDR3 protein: CASTLTGQGGYSPLHF
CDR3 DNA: TGTGCCAGCACCCTTACTGGACAGGGAGGATATTCACCCCTCCACTTT

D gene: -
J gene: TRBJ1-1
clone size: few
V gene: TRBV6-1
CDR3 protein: CASIGRQEGNTEAFF
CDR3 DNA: TGTGCCAGCATAGGTCGACAGGAAGGGAACACTGAAGCTTTCTTT

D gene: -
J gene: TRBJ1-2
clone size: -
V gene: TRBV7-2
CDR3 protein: CASHGEHGYTF
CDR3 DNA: TGTGCCAGTCACGGGGAGCATGGCTACACCTTC

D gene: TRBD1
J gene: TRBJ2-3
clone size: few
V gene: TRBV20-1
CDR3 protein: CSAGQEWADTQYF
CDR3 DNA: TGCAGTGCTGGACAGGAATGGGCAGATACGCAGTATTTT

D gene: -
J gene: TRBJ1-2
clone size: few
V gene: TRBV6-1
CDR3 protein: CASRGWFPGGYTF
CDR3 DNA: TGTGCCAGCAGGGGGTGGTTTCCTGGAGGCTACACCTTC

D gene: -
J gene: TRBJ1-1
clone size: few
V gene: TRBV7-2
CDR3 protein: CASSLTAGNTEAFF
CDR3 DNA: TGTGCCAGCAGCTTAACGGCAGGAAACACTGAAGCTTTCTTT

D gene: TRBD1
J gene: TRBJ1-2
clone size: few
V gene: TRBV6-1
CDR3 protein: CASRVTGTANFYTF
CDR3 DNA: TGTGCCAGCAGGGTTACCGGGACAGCGAATTTCTACACCTTC

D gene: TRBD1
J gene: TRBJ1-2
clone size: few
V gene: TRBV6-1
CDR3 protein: CASRPPTGSGYTF
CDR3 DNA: TGTGCCAGCAGACCACCGACAGGGAGTGGCTACACCTTC

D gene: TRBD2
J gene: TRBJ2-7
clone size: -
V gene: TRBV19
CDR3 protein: CASSAGGGSGRAVAYEQYF
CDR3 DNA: TGTGCCAGTAGTGCAGGTGGTGGGAGCGGGAGGGCCGTCGCCTACGAGCAGTACTTC

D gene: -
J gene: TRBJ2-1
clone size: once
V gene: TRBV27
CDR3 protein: CASSSLVFEQFF
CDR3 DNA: TGTGCCAGCAGCTCCTTAGTGTTTGAGCAGTTCTTC

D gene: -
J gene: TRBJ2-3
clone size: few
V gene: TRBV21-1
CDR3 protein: CASSKTPLAGDTDTQYF
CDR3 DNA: TGTGCCAGCAGCAAAACCCCTTTAGCGGGCGACACAGATACGCAGTATTTT

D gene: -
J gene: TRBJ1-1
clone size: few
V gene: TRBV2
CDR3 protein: CATTPPRPLVTEAFF
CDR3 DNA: TGTGCCACGACGCCCCCTCGGCCTCTGGTCACTGAAGCTTTCTTT

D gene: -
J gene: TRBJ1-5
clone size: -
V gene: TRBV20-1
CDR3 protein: CSAKDQRGSQPQHF
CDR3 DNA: TGCAGTGCTAAAGATCAAAGGGGGAGTCAGCCCCAGCATTTT

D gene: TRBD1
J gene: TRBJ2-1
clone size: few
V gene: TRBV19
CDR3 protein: CASSLPPGQSYNEQFF
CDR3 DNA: TGTGCCAGTAGTCTCCCACCGGGACAGTCCTACAATGAGCAGTTCTTC

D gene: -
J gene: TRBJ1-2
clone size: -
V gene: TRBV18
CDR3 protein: CASSPGDNYGYTF
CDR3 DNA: TGTGCCAGCTCACCAGGGGATAACTATGGCTACACCTTC

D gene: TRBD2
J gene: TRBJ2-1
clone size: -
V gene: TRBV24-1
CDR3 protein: CATSDSRLAGGRDEQFF
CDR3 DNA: TGTGCCACCAGTGATTCTCGACTAGCGGGAGGGAGGGATGAGCAGTTCTTC

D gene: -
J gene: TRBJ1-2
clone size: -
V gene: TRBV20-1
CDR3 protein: CSAIWREGYTF
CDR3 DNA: TGCAGTGCTATTTGGAGGGAAGGCTACACCTTC

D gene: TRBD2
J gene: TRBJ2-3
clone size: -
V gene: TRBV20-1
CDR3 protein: CSARDRGTSGRAVNTQYF
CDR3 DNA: TGCAGTGCTAGAGACCGAGGGACTAGCGGGAGGGCGGTGAATACGCAGTATTTT

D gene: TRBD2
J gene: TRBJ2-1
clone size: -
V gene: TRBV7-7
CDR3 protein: CASSLEFSGYSEQFF
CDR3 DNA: TGTGCTAGCAGCCTAGAGTTTAGCGGGTATAGTGAGCAGTTCTTC

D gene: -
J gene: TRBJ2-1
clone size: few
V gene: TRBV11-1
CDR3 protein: CASGSWPYNEQFF
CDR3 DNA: TGTGCCAGCGGGTCTTGGCCTTACAATGAGCAGTTCTTC

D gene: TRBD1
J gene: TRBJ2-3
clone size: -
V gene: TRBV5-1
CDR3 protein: CASSLGQGADTQYF
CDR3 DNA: TGCGCCAGCAGCTTGGGACAGGGCGCAGATACGCAGTATTTT

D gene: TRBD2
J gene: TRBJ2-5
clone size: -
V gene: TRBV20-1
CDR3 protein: CSAGGEETQYF
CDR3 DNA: TGCAGTGCGGGGGGGGAAGAGACCCAGTACTTC

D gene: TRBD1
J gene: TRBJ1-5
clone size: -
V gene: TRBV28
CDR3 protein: CASSGQGARQPQHF
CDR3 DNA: TGTGCCAGCAGTGGACAGGGGGCGCGACAGCCCCAGCATTTT